These T cell receptor beta chains were read from a single sample in a study of T cell changes during pregnancy in multiple sclerosis. Assay: immunoSEQ multiplex PCR; the TCRdb copy retains only in-frame clones and omits some. The sample carries some 62,000 clones, roughly 90% recorded once. The sequenced sample was peripheral blood, obtained in the second trimester of pregnancy. These TCRs come from a female donor in good health, enrolled as a control in a pregnancy study. CDR3s include the opening cysteine and the closing phenylalanine or tryptophan. Each record gives: V gene, J gene, clone size, D gene, CDR3 length, CDR3 DNA, CDR3 protein. D genes are given only for firm matches. Size values are once, few and many counts, or a class for expanded clones, and some rows have none.

>TRBV7-8|TRBJ1-5|few|TRBD1|17
TGTGCCAGCAGCTTAGCGGGTGGACAGGGTACTAATCAGCCCCAGCATTTT
CASSLAGGQGTNQPQHF
>TRBV30|TRBJ2-7|NA|NA|13
TGTGCCTGGGGTGCGGGGAGCTCCTACGAGCAGTACTTC
CAWGAGSSYEQYF
>TRBV7-2|TRBJ2-2|NA|TRBD1|17
TGTGCCAGCAGCCGCAACCCCGGGACAGGGAGCACCGGGGAGCTGTTTTTT
CASSRNPGTGSTGELFF
>TRBV7-2|TRBJ1-3|NA|NA|13
TGTGCCAGCAGCTTACAAGGGGACACCCGGGGACAATTT
CASSLQGDTRGQF
>TRBV6-1|TRBJ2-1|NA|TRBD1|15
TGTGCCAGCAACAAACCGGGACAGGGTTACCATGAGCAGTTCTTC
CASNKPGQGYHEQFF
>TRBV5-1|TRBJ2-7|NA|TRBD2|14
TGCGCCAGCAGCGATCCCAGCGGGGGCGACGAGCAGTACTTC
CASSDPSGGDEQYF
>TRBV7-9|TRBJ1-2|few|NA|14
TGTGCCAGCAGCTTAGCACAGGCAGTCTATGGCTACACCTTC
CASSLAQAVYGYTF
>TRBV27|TRBJ2-1|NA|NA|15
TGTGCCAGCAGGCCTACCCCAGGGAGGCACAATGAGCAGTTCTTC
CASRPTPGRHNEQFF
>TRBV2|TRBJ2-2|NA|TRBD1|13
TGTGCCACTGGGACAGGGTCAGCCGGGGAGCTGTTTTTT
CATGTGSAGELFF
>TRBV12-5|TRBJ2-2|NA|TRBD1|17
TGTGCTAGTGGTTTGGTACTGGACAGGGCGAACACCGGGGAGCTGTTTTTT
CASGLVLDRANTGELFF
>TRBV10-1|TRBJ1-1|NA|NA|12
TGCGCCAGCATGGGGCGAGCCGGGGAAGCTTTCTTT
CASMGRAGEAFF
>TRBV5-1|TRBJ2-3|NA|NA|14
TGCGCCAGCAGCTTTGGGGGCTTCGAAGATACGCAGTATTTT
CASSFGGFEDTQYF
>TRBV11-2|TRBJ1-3|NA|NA|15
TGTGCCAGCAGCTTAGTGGGGGGCTCTGGAAACACCATATATTTT
CASSLVGGSGNTIYF
>TRBV18|TRBJ2-7|NA|NA|13
TGTGCCAGCTCGCACAGGGAGAACTACGAGCAGTACTTC
CASSHRENYEQYF
>TRBV5-1|TRBJ2-7|NA|TRBD2|15
TGCGCCAGCAGCTTAGGACTAGCGGGAGTATCCGAGCAGTACTTC
CASSLGLAGVSEQYF
>TRBV7-9|TRBJ2-1|NA|TRBD2|14
TGTGCCAGCAGCCCGAGGCCCCCAGCGGGGTACCAGTTCTTC
CASSPRPPAGYQFF
>TRBV15|TRBJ1-1|NA|TRBD1|20
TGTGCCACCAGCAGAGCCCTGAACAGGGGGGCTGTTAAGACCAACACTGAAGCTTTCTTT
CATSRALNRGAVKTNTEAFF
>TRBV28|TRBJ2-2|once|NA|13
TGTGCCAGCAGTTTGCCAGGGCCCGGGGAGCTGTTTTTT
CASSLPGPGELFF
>TRBV5-4|TRBJ2-1|NA|NA|14
TGTGCCAGCAGCTCGGACAGCTCCTACAATGAGCAGTTCTTC
CASSSDSSYNEQFF
>TRBV6-5|TRBJ2-5|NA|NA|16
TGTGCCAGCAGTTACTCGGGGGGATCTCCGCAAGAGACCCAGTACTTC
CASSYSGGSPQETQYF
>TRBV7-9|TRBJ2-7|NA|NA|14
TGTGCCAGCAGCTCGCTAGCCATCTCCTACGAGCAGTACTTC
CASSSLAISYEQYF
>TRBV4-3|TRBJ2-7|once|NA|14
TGCGCCAGCAGCCAAGATTTTCCAGCCTACGAGCAGTACTTC
CASSQDFPAYEQYF
>TRBV5-1|TRBJ2-2|NA|TRBD1|15
TGCGCCAGCAGGGAGGGACAGGGCGACACCGGGGAGCTGTTTTTT
CASREGQGDTGELFF
>TRBV29-1|TRBJ1-2|NA|NA|13
TGCAGCGTTGGTGAAAGGACATCCTATGGCTACACCTTC
CSVGERTSYGYTF
>TRBV5-1|TRBJ2-5|NA|TRBD2|16
TGCGCCAGCAGCTTGGGGCTAGCGGGAGTCGGGGAGACCCAGTACTTC
CASSLGLAGVGETQYF
>TRBV7-3|TRBJ1-1|NA|NA|14
TGTGCCAGCAGCCCCTCGGGAACAAACACTGAAGCTTTCTTT
CASSPSGTNTEAFF
>TRBV27|TRBJ1-1|NA|NA|13
TGTGCCAGCAGTTTAGGGGGGAGCACTGAAGCTTTCTTT
CASSLGGSTEAFF
>TRBV19|TRBJ2-7|NA|TRBD2|16
TGTGCCAGTAGTCGGACTAGCGGGCACAGCTCCTACGAGCAGTACTTC
CASSRTSGHSSYEQYF
>TRBV4-1|TRBJ1-4|NA|TRBD1|16
TGCGCCAGCAGCCAAGGGTCCGGGCAGGGGGAGGAAAAACTGTTTTTT
CASSQGSGQGEEKLFF
>TRBV7-9|TRBJ2-3|NA|TRBD2|15
TGTGCCAGCAGCTTAGCCGGAGGGACTAGCGGATCGCAGTATTTT
CASSLAGGTSGSQYF
>TRBV28|TRBJ2-5|NA|TRBD2|16
TGTGCCAGCAGTTTGGGACTAGCGGGAACCCAAGAGACCCAGTACTTC
CASSLGLAGTQETQYF
>TRBV28|TRBJ1-1|NA|NA|13
TGTGCCAGCAGTTTACCCCAGGGGATTGAAGCTTTCTTT
CASSLPQGIEAFF
>TRBV2|TRBJ1-3|NA|NA|14
TGTGCCAGCAGCAGGGGAAGCTCTGGAAACACCATATATTTT
CASSRGSSGNTIYF
>TRBV7-3|TRBJ2-3|NA|TRBD2|17
TGTGCCAGCAGCTCGAATCCGGGACTAGCGGCCACAGATACGCAGTATTTT
CASSSNPGLAATDTQYF
>TRBV9|TRBJ2-2|NA|NA|15
TGTGCCAGCAGCGTAGATGCAGGGAACACCGGGGAGCTGTTTTTT
CASSVDAGNTGELFF
>TRBV29-1|TRBJ1-2|NA|NA|14
TGCAGCGTTGGAGGGTCCGGACAGAACTATGGCTACACCTTC
CSVGGSGQNYGYTF
>TRBV27|TRBJ2-1|NA|NA|13
TGTGCCAGCAGTACCTCCCTAGGTAGTGAGCAGTTCTTC
CASSTSLGSEQFF
>TRBV19|TRBJ2-1|NA|NA|16
TGTGCCAGTAGTATCGCAGGAACTAGCTCCTACAATGAGCAGTTCTTC
CASSIAGTSSYNEQFF
>TRBV6-1|TRBJ2-1|NA|NA|14
TGTGCCAGCAGTGGTCCCCCAAACTACAATGAGCAGTTCTTC
CASSGPPNYNEQFF
>TRBV11-2|TRBJ2-7|few|NA|13
TGTGCCAGCAGCTTAGATACGGCGGCCGAGCAGTACTTC
CASSLDTAAEQYF
>TRBV4-2|TRBJ2-4|NA|TRBD2|16
TGTGCCAGCAGCCCTTTGGGCGGGGGGGCTGGAAACATTCAGTACTTC
CASSPLGGGAGNIQYF
>TRBV5-1|TRBJ2-7|NA|TRBD1|15
TGCGCCAGCAGCGGACCGCAGGGGGCGGTTTACGAGCAGTACTTC
CASSGPQGAVYEQYF
>TRBV7-6|TRBJ2-1|NA|NA|17
TGTGCCAGCAGCTTAGCGCGATTGGGGGGTTCCTACAATGAGCAGTTCTTC
CASSLARLGGSYNEQFF
>TRBV19|TRBJ2-2|NA|NA|13
TGTGCCAGTAGTGAACAGAACACCGGGGAGCTGTTTTTT
CASSEQNTGELFF
>TRBV28|TRBJ2-7|NA|TRBD1|16
TGTGCCAGCAGTTTGGAGCCGGGACAGGGTTCCTACGAGCAGTACTTC
CASSLEPGQGSYEQYF
>TRBV4-1|TRBJ1-5|NA|TRBD1|17
TGCGCCAGCAGCCAGGAAAAAACAGGGGGCAGGTGGCAGCCCCAGCATTTT
CASSQEKTGGRWQPQHF